This T cell receptor (beta chain) was retrieved from a study of molecular identifiers for immune sequencing clone quantification. In the study overall: With replicates, the RNA of about 21,000 or 97,000 naive CD8 cells was split five ways and four were sequenced.

Construction of naive CD8 libraries employed roughly 19,000 to 1,100,000 sorted cells together with 10%, 30% or 50% RNA. Sorting defined naive CD8 T cells as CD8+CD4-CCR7+CD45RA+. As for this clonotype: The junction shows a germline mismatch at one end, possibly a read error.

TCRdb called the PCR reads again in MiXCR, with one record for every CDR3 protein. The data hold around 86,000 distinct CDR3 sequences, with around 17% observed a single time. The CDR3 loop spans 11 amino acids. Germline V gene sequence: CDR1 SGHRS, CDR2 YFSETQ. The sequenced sample consisted of naive CD8+ T cells from blood, with Jurkat cell RNA spiked in. Documented subset: FACS-sorted CD8+CD4-CCR7+CD45RA+ naive T cells. The TCR comes from a human donor in good health. Some libraries in this study had Jurkat cell RNA spiked in. This rearrangement joins TRBV5-1 to TRBJ2-2; TRBD2 is a possible D gene (5 bases). The CDR3 bases are TGCACCAGCAGCGGCCCCGGGGAGCTGTTTTTT. Amino acids: CTSSGPGELFF.